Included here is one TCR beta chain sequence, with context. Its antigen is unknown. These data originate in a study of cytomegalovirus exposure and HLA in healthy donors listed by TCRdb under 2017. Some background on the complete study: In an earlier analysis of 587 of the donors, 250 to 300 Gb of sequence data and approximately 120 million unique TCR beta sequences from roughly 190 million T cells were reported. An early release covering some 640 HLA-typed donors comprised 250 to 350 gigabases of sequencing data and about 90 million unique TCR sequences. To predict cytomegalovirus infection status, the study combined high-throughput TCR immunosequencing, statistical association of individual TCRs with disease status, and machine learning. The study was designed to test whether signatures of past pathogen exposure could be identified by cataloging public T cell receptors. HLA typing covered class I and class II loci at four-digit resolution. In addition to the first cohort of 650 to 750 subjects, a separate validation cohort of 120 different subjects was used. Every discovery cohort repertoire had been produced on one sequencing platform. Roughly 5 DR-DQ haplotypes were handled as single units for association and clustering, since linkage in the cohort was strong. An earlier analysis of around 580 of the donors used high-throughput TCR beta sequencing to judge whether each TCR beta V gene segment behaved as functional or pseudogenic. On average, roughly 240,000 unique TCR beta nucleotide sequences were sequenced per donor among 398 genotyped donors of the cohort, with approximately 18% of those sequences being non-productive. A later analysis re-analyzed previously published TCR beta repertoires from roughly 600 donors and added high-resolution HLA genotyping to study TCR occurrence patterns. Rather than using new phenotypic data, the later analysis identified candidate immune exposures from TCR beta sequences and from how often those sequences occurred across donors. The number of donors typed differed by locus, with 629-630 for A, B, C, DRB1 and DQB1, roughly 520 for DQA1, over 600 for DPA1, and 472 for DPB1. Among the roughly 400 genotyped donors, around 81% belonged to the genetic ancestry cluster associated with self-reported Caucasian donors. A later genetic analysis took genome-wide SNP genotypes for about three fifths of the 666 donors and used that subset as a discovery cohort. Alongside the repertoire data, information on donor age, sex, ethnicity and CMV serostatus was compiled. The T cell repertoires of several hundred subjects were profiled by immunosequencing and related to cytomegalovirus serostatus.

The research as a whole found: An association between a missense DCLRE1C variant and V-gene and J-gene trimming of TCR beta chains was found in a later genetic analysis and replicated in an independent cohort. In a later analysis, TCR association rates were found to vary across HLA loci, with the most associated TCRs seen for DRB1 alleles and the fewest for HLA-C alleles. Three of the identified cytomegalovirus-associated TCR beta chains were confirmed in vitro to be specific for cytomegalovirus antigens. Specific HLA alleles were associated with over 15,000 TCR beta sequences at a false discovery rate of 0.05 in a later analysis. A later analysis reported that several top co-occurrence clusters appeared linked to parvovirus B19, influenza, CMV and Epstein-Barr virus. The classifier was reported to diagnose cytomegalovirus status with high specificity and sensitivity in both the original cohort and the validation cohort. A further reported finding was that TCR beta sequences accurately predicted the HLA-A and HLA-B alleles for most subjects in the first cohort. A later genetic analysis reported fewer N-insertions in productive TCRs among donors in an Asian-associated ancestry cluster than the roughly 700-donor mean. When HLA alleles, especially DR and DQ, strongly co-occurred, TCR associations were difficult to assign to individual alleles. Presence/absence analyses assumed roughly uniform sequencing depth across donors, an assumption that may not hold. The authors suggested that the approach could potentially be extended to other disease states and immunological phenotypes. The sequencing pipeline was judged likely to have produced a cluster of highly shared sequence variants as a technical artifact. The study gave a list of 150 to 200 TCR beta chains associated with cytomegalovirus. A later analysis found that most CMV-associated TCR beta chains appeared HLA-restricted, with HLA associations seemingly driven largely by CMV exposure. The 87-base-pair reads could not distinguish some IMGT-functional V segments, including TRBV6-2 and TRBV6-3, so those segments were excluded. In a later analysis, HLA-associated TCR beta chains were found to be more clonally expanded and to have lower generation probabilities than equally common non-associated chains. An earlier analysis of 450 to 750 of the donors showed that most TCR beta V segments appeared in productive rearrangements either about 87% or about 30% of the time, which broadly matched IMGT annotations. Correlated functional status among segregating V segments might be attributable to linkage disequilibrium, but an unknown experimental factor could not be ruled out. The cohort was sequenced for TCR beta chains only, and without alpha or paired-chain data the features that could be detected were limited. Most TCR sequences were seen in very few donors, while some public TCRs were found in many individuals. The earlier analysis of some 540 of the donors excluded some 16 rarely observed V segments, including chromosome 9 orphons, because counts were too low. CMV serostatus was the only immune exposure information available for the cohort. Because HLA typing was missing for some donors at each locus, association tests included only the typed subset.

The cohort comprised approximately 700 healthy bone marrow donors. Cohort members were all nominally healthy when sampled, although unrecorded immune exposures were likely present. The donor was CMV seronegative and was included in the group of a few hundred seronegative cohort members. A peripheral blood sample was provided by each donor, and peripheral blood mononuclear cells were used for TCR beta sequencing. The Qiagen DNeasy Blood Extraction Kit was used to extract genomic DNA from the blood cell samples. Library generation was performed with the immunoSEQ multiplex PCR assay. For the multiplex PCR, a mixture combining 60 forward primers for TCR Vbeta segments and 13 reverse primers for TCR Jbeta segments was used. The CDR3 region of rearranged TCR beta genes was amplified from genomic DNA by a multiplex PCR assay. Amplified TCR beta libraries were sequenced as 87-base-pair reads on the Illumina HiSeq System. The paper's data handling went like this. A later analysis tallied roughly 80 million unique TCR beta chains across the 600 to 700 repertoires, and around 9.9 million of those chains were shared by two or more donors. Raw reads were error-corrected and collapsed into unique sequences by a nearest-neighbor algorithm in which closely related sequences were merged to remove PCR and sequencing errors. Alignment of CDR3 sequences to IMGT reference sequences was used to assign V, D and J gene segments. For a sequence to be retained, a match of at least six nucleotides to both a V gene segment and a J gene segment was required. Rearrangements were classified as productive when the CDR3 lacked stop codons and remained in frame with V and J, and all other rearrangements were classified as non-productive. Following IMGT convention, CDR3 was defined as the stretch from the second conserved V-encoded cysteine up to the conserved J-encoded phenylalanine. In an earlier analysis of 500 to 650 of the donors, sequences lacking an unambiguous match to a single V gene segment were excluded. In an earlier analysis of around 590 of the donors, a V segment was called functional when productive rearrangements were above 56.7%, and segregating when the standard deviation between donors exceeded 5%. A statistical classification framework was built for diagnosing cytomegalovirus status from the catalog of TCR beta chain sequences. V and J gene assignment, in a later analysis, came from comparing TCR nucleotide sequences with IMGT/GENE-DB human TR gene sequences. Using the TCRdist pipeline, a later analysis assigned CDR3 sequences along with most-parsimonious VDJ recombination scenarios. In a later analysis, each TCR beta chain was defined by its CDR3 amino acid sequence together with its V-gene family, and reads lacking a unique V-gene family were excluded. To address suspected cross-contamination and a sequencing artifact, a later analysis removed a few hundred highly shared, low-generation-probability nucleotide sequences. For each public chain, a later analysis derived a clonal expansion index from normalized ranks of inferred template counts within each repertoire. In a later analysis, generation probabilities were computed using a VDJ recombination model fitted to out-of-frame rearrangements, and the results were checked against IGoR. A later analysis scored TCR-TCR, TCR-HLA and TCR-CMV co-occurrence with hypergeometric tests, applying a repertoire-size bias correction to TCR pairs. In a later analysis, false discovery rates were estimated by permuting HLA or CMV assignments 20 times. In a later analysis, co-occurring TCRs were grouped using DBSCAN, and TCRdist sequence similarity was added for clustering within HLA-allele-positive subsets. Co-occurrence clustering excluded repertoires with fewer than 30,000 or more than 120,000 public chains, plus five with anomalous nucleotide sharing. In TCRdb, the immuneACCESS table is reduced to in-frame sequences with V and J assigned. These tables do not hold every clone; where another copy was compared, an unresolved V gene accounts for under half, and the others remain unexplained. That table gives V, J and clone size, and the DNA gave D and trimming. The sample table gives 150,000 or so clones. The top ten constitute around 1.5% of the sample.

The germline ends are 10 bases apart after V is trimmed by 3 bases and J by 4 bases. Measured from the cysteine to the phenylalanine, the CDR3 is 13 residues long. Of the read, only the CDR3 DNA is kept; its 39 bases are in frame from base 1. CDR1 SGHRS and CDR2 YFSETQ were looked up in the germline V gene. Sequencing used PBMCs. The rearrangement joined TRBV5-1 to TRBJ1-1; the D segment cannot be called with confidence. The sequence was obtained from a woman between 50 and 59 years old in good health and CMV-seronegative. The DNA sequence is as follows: TGCGCCAGCAGCTACCTAGAGGGCACTGAAGCTTTCTTT. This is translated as CASSYLEGTEAFF.